The 25 T cell receptor beta chains below all came from one sample that was sequenced in a study of a mutant IDH1 vaccine in newly diagnosed glioma. Assay: immunoSEQ multiplex PCR; the TCRdb copy retains only in-frame clones and omits some. The sample holds some 57,000 clones; roughly 84% are singletons and the top ten take around 4.1%. Time point indicated: week 35, safety follow-up. Doses consisted of 300 ug of mutant IDH1 20-mer peptide each, paired with topical imiquimod. These receptors lack a known antigen. The sample in question was PBMCs, obtained from a glioma patient whose treatment included an IDH1 peptide vaccine. Source of these receptors: a woman aged 18-30 years with glioma.

J is TRBJ2-3 and V is TRBV2; 8 nucleotides align to TRBD1. Germline CDR1 SNHLY, CDR2 FYNNEI. The CDR3 has 15 residues. The V segment lost 1 base and the J segment 0 bases; nucleotides outside the gene matches: 0. The CDR3 DNA is TGTGCCAGCAGTGAAGGGACAGGGAGCACAGATACGCAGTATTTT. Translated: CASSEGTGSTDTQYF.

The chain carries TRBV11-2 and TRBJ2-3, with 7 bases lining up with TRBD2. V lost 0 bases, J lost 4 bases, and 4 bases stayed unmatched. There are 15 residues in the CDR3. The germline V gene encodes CDR1 SGHAT and CDR2 FQNNGV. CDR3 protein: CASSLEGAGADTQYF. The CDR3 DNA reads as TGTGCCAGCAGCTTAGAAGGGGCGGGAGCAGATACGCAGTATTTT.

This clone was seen a handful of times. The chain has TRBV6-5 and TRBJ1-1; a possible D gene is TRBD1 (5 bases). The CDR3 totals 14 residues. Germline lookup yields CDR1 MNHEY and CDR2 SVGAGI. The V and J ends lost 2 bases and 6 bases respectively, with 13 bases between them. The CDR3 protein is CASSYVGGGSEAFF. The CDR3 bases are TGTGCCAGCAGTTACGTCGGGGGGGGTTCTGAAGCTTTCTTT.

The chain couples TRBV27 to TRBJ2-1, with 8 bases identical to TRBD1. The J segment lost 7 bases and the V segment lost 4 bases, leaving 12 bases of the junction unmatched. Germline CDR1 is MNHEY and CDR2 is SMNVEV (reference sequence). The CDR3 has 16 amino acids. The CDR3 region is CASSSVTGGRENEQFF. In DNA form, the CDR3 reads TGTGCCAGCAGTTCCGTCACAGGGGGTAGGGAGAATGAGCAGTTCTTC.

J is TRBJ1-1 and V is TRBV5-1; tentative D call: TRBD1 (5 bases). V was clipped by 0 bases and J by 5 bases, with 20 bases between them. The CDR3 is 17 amino acids. Germline values: CDR1 SGHRS, CDR2 YFSETQ. CDR3 protein: CASSLEWSGTVRTEAFF. The DNA of the CDR3 is TGCGCCAGCAGCTTGGAATGGAGCGGGACGGTTCGGACTGAAGCTTTCTTT.

The chain employs TRBV9 and TRBJ2-7, with 7 nucleotides matching TRBD1. The germline V gene encodes CDR1 SGDLS and CDR2 YYNGEE. The J segment lost 3 bases and the V segment lost 0 bases, leaving 18 bases of the junction unmatched. The CDR3 sequence is 19 residues long. In DNA, the CDR3 is TGTGCCAGCAGCGTAGTATCCAAACAGGGGTTTTACTTTCTCTACGAGCAGTACTTC. Translating gives CASSVVSKQGFYFLYEQYF.

The chain recombines TRBV9 with TRBJ1-3; 9 bases are a match to TRBD1. In germline, CDR1 is SGDLS, CDR2 YYNGEE. This CDR3 spans 17 amino acids. V was pared by 4 bases and J by 0 bases, with 8 bases of the junction left unmatched. CDR3 protein: CASSPRGQGSSGNTIYF. In nucleotides, the CDR3 is TGTGCCAGCAGCCCCCGAGGACAGGGGTCCTCTGGAAACACCATATATTTT.

This clone was picked up one time. V is TRBV4-1 and J is TRBJ2-1; the match to TRBD2 covers 13 bases. V was pared by 0 bases and J by 3 bases, with 5 bases of the junction left unmatched. Germline CDR1 is MGHRA and CDR2 is YSYEKL. The CDR3 is made up of 18 amino acids. The CDR3 DNA sequence: TGCGCCAGCAGCCAAGATTCCTGGACTAGCGGGGGCTACAATGAGCAGTTCTTC. This codes for CASSQDSWTSGGYNEQFF.

The chain recombines TRBV27 with TRBJ2-1; the D gene is possibly TRBD1 (6 bases). V was pared by 4 bases and J by 5 bases, with 12 bases between. CDR1 MNHEY and CDR2 SMNVEV come from the germline V gene (reference sequence). This CDR3 contains 14 residues. The CDR3 nucleotides read TGTGCCAGCAGTTCCCTTACAGGGAACAATGAGCAGTTCTTC. This encodes CASSSLTGNNEQFF.

V is TRBV6-5 and J is TRBJ2-7; 10 nucleotides align to TRBD2. The germline V gene encodes CDR1 MNHEY and CDR2 SVGAGI. With 4 bases clipped from V and 6 bases from J, the junction kept 12 bases outside the gene matches. This CDR3 has 16 residues. The CDR3: CASSSGLAGVRSEQYF. CDR3 nucleotide sequence: TGTGCCAGCAGTTCCGGGCTAGCGGGAGTGAGGTCCGAGCAGTACTTC.

In this sample, this clone turned up once. This chain joins TRBV9 and TRBJ2-1; maybe TRBD2 (5 bases). The CDR3 spans 13 residues. Germline assignment: CDR1 SGDLS and CDR2 YYNGEE. With 1 base removed from V and 8 bases from J, the gap between germline ends came to 10 bases. CDR3 DNA: TGTGCCAGCAGCGTAAGCCCCGGGGATGAGCAGTTCTTC. Translation: CASSVSPGDEQFF.

The J gene is TRBJ1-2, the V gene TRBV6-5, with D uncertain. Germline CDR1 MNHEY, CDR2 SVGAGI. V lost 2 bases and J 6 bases, leaving 13 bases between the germline ends. The CDR3 contains 14 residues. The CDR3 is CASSYGRWEDGYTF. CDR3 DNA: TGTGCCAGCAGTTACGGGCGGTGGGAGGATGGCTACACCTTC.

V usage is TRBV30 and J usage is TRBJ2-1; D might be TRBD1 (5 bases). Germline-derived CDR1 and CDR2 are GTSNPN and SVGIG (reference sequence). Trimming removed 4 bases at V and 7 bases at J, with 11 bases between. There are 12 residues in the CDR3. DNA for the CDR3: TGTGCCTGGACAGGGTTTGGAAATGAGCAGTTCTTC. The encoded protein is CAWTGFGNEQFF.

The chain combines TRBV11-3 with TRBJ1-4, with unresolved D. Germline V CDR1 and CDR2: SGHNT, YENEEA. The V end lost 3 bases, the J end lost 6 bases, and 5 bases lay between the germline ends. The CDR3 has 12 amino acids. This chain's CDR3 is CASSFRDEKLFF. CDR3 nucleotides: TGTGCCAGCAGCTTTCGCGATGAAAAACTGTTTTTT.

The CDR3 loop reads CASSSYVRGSSYEQYF. The CDR3 DNA reads TGTGCCAGCAGCTCTTACGTCCGGGGGAGCTCCTACGAGCAGTACTTC. The chain carries TRBV27 and TRBJ2-7; possible D gene TRBD2, 6 bases. Germline CDR1 and CDR2: MNHEY and SMNVEV (reference sequence). The CDR3 contains 16 residues. Trimming took off 6 bases at V and 0 bases at J, with 18 bases between the two ends.

This chain joins TRBV9 and TRBJ1-2; no firm D call. Germline CDR1 and CDR2: SGDLS and YYNGEE. Between the trimmed V and J ends, which lost 0 bases and 0 bases, there was a span of 6 bases. The CDR3 length is 14 residues. This CDR3 reads CASSVGPSNYGYTF. DNA for the CDR3: TGTGCCAGCAGCGTAGGCCCGTCTAACTATGGCTACACCTTC.

V is TRBV5-1 and J is TRBJ2-3; D is unclear. The CDR3 contains 13 residues. V lost 4 bases and J 1 base, leaving 7 bases between the germline ends. Per the germline V gene, CDR1 is SGHRS and CDR2 is YFSETQ. CDR3 DNA sequence: TGCGCCAGCAGCGGGGTTGGCACAGATACGCAGTATTTT. Protein product: CASSGVGTDTQYF.

The V and J genes are TRBV11-3 and TRBJ1-4; 9 nucleotides line up with TRBD1. Germline-derived CDR1 and CDR2 are SGHNT and YENEEA. The CDR3 extends over 14 amino acids. J was trimmed by 5 bases and V by 6 bases; bases with no gene match: 4. For the CDR3, the DNA is TGTGCCAGCAGGACGGACAGGGGAAATGAAAAACTGTTTTTT. Translated, it gives CASRTDRGNEKLFF.

The chain couples TRBV10-3 to TRBJ2-5; D perhaps matches TRBD2 (7 bases). CDR1 is ENHRY, CDR2 SYGVKD, per germline. Trimming cost V 0 bases and J 0 bases, with 20 bases left between them. This CDR3 has 19 amino acids. CDR3 residues: CAISESGGPSGLNQETQYF. CDR3 nucleotides: TGTGCCATCAGTGAGTCGGGGGGCCCTAGCGGCCTCAACCAAGAGACCCAGTACTTC.

The V and J genes are TRBV27 and TRBJ2-1; 8 nucleotides align to TRBD2. With V trimmed by 6 bases and J by 3 bases, 13 bases remained unmatched. CDR3 size: 17 residues. Germline V gives CDR1 MNHEY, CDR2 SMNVEV (reference sequence). This CDR3 is CASSSPWSSGLYNEQFF. In DNA form, the CDR3 reads TGTGCCAGCAGCTCCCCTTGGTCTAGCGGGCTCTACAATGAGCAGTTCTTC.

V usage is TRBV5-1 and J usage is TRBJ2-3, with TRBD2 matching over 8 bases. J was trimmed by 6 bases and V by 0 bases; bases with no gene match: 6. Germline V gives CDR1 SGHRS, CDR2 YFSETQ. CDR3 size: 15 residues. The CDR3 coding sequence is TGCGCCAGCAGCTTGGTTGCGGGAGGTACGGATACGCAGTATTTT. Translated, it gives CASSLVAGGTDTQYF.

J is TRBJ1-2 and V is TRBV7-9, with 8 nucleotides matching TRBD1. The junction had 11 bases not matched to a gene; V was cut back by 1 base and J by 7 bases. The CDR3 has 16 amino acids. Looked up from germline, CDR1 is SEHNR and CDR2 is FQNEAQ (reference sequence). CDR3 bases: TGTGCCAGCAGCTTAGTGGGACAGGCCACGGCCGCTGGCTACACCTTC. It encodes CASSLVGQATAAGYTF.

The CDR3 bases are TGTGCCAGCAGCTTAGCTGGGGGCCCGAACACTGAAGCTTTCTTT. This translates into CASSLAGGPNTEAFF. V is TRBV7-9 and J is TRBJ1-1; D perhaps matches TRBD1 (6 bases). Trimming took off 0 bases at V and 1 base at J, with 9 bases between the two ends. Per germline, CDR1 SEHNR and CDR2 FQNEAQ (reference sequence). This CDR3 is 15 amino acids long.

J is TRBJ2-1 and V is TRBV18; no firm D call. Germline V gives CDR1 KGHSH, CDR2 LQKENI. The CDR3 spans 12 residues. Trimming left V 3 bases short and J 6 bases short, with 6 bases between. Here the CDR3 DNA reads TGTGCCAGCTCACCGTTAGTCAATGAGCAGTTCTTC. This codes for CASSPLVNEQFF.

This chain links TRBV6-4 with TRBJ2-3; maybe TRBD1 (6 bases). The CDR3 is made up of 15 amino acids. V lost 2 bases, J lost 0 bases, and 9 bases lay in between. Germline V CDR1 and CDR2: MRHNA, SNTAGT. CDR3: CASSDGGSSTDTQYF. The CDR3 coding sequence is TGTGCCAGCAGTGACGGGGGCTCTAGCACAGATACGCAGTATTTT.